This record covers a single T cell receptor (beta chain). The age range of participants was about 18 to 100 years, with residence in roughly 25 US areas. A PCR-confirmed or clinician-diagnosed COVID-19 case had contacted exposed participants within 2 weeks of entry. This record belongs to a study of blood T cell repertoires in COVID-19. Study background: Samples taken during acute and convalescent COVID-19 were collected in the United States, Italy and Spain.

The CDR3 is made up of 13 amino acids. V was cut by 2 bases and J by 7 bases, with 8 bases left in between. CDR1 SGHTA and CDR2 FQGNSA come from the germline V gene. This table comes from immunoSEQ multiplex PCR, and its TCRdb copy is limited to in-frame clones, with some not included. Of 330,000 or so clones listed, roughly 90% are singletons. This chain joins TRBV7-2 and TRBJ1-4, with D hard to call. The clonotype was recovered from a woman aged 25 to 39 who had been exposed to COVID-19. The sequenced sample was PBMCs or T cells enriched from blood (not recorded which). CDR3 bases: TGTGCCAGCAGCTTATACAGAAGTGAAAAACTGTTTTTT. Translated, it gives CASSLYRSEKLFF.